These T cell receptor beta chains were read from a single sample in a study of response to subunit inactivated influenza vaccine. TCRdb re-analysed the RT-PCR reads in MiXCR, keeping a single row per CDR3 protein. The profile shows approximately 500,000 distinct CDR3 sequences, under 30% of them singletons. The data also belong to a second study, concerning T cells expressing NK-cell markers.

Sequencing used CD4+ T cells sorted from PBMCs, obtained about 12 days after vaccination. The receptors here all came from a man aged 45 to 65 who received an inactivated influenza vaccine. The CDR3 runs from the conserved cysteine through the conserved F or W. The D gene is left open where the match is weak. Rows give clone size only sometimes, using once, few, many, or a class for an expanded clone.

j_call cdr3_length v_call d_call clone_size cdr3_aa cdr3_nt
TRBJ1-5 16 TRBV12-3/TRBV12-4 NA few CASSLNGGLNGQPQHF TGTGCCAGCAGTTTAAATGGGGGACTAAACGGTCAGCCCCAGCATTTT
TRBJ1-6 15 TRBV4-3 NA many CASSQDGGSNSPLHF TGCGCCAGCAGCCAAGACGGGGGGAGTAATTCACCCCTCCACTTT
TRBJ2-3 11 TRBV28 NA NA CASQGWDTQYF TGTGCCAGCCAGGGGTGGGATACGCAGTATTTT
TRBJ2-1 13 TRBV5-6 NA many CASSFGLINEQFF TGTGCCAGCAGCTTTGGGTTAATAAATGAGCAGTTCTTC
TRBJ2-2 16 TRBV6-2/TRBV6-3 NA NA CASSYSRPGKAGELFF TGTGCCAGCAGTTACTCGAGGCCAGGAAAGGCCGGGGAGCTGTTTTTT
TRBJ1-4 15 TRBV7-2 TRBD1 NA CASSLDGTGREKLFF TGTGCCAGCAGCTTAGATGGGACAGGGCGTGAAAAACTGTTTTTT
TRBJ2-4 17 TRBV28 TRBD1 NA CASSFYGTAKSKNIQYF TGTGCCAGCAGTTTCTACGGGACAGCTAAATCCAAAAACATTCAGTACTTC
TRBJ2-1 15 TRBV20-1 TRBD2 few CSAIEVTSAHNEQFF TGCAGTGCCATTGAGGTCACTAGCGCTCACAATGAGCAGTTCTTC
TRBJ1-2 15 TRBV4-1 NA NA CASSQGAGGTYGYTF TGCGCCAGCAGCCAAGGGGCGGGGGGTACCTATGGCTACACCTTC
TRBJ2-7 14 TRBV6-2/TRBV6-3 NA many CASTRGGFSYEQYF TGTGCCAGCACCCGGGGAGGATTCTCCTACGAGCAGTACTTC
TRBJ2-2 15 TRBV6-2/TRBV6-3 TRBD1 NA CASSRHRGGTGELFF TGTGCCAGCAGTAGACACAGGGGTGGCACCGGGGAGCTGTTTTTT
TRBJ2-1 14 TRBV7-3 NA NA CASSLTSAGTHQFF TGTGCCAGCAGCTTAACTTCGGCCGGGACACACCAGTTCTTC
TRBJ2-1 15 TRBV5-6 TRBD2 NA CASRERGGAVNEQFF TGTGCCAGCAGGGAACGCGGGGGGGCGGTCAATGAGCAGTTCTTC
TRBJ2-3 14 TRBV30 NA NA CAWTFAVGTDTQYF TGTGCCTGGACCTTCGCGGTAGGCACAGATACGCAGTATTTT
TRBJ1-1 11 TRBV29-1 NA NA CSVGRQTEAFF TGCAGCGTTGGTAGACAAACTGAAGCTTTCTTT
TRBJ2-5 12 TRBV5-1 NA NA CASSHTQETQYF TGCGCCAGCAGCCACACCCAAGAGACCCAGTACTTC
TRBJ1-1 15 TRBV9 TRBD1 few CASSLGPGGNTEAFF TGTGCCAGCAGCTTAGGACCAGGGGGGAACACTGAAGCTTTCTTT
TRBJ2-1 15 TRBV25-1 NA NA CASSETSLPGNEQFF TGTGCCAGCAGTGAAACTAGTCTTCCTGGAAATGAGCAGTTCTTC
TRBJ1-5 15 TRBV4-3 TRBD1 NA CASSQVVGGRQPQHF TGCGCCAGCAGCCAAGTGGTAGGGGGCCGACAGCCCCAGCATTTT
TRBJ2-3 16 TRBV12-3/TRBV12-4 NA NA CASSLALGGETDTQYF TGTGCCAGCAGTTTAGCGCTGGGGGGCGAGACAGATACGCAGTATTTT
TRBJ2-2 17 TRBV5-1 NA NA CASSSIFTGKGAGELFF TGCGCCAGCAGCTCGATATTTACAGGGAAGGGGGCCGGGGAGCTGTTTTTT
TRBJ2-1 16 TRBV3-1 TRBD2 NA CASSPLAGGPYNEQFF TGTGCCAGCAGCCCACTTGCGGGAGGGCCTTACAATGAGCAGTTCTTC
TRBJ2-7 18 TRBV6-2/TRBV6-3 TRBD2 NA CASSYRERGGPPRDEQYF TGTGCCAGCAGTTATAGGGAGCGGGGGGGTCCTCCCCGCGACGAGCAGTACTTC
TRBJ2-4 10 TRBV20-1 NA many CSAREGIQYF TGCAGTGCTAGAGAGGGGATTCAGTACTTC
TRBJ1-6 12 TRBV15 NA NA CATSRGNSPLHF TGTGCCACCAGCAGAGGGAATTCACCCCTCCACTTT
TRBJ2-7 15 TRBV4-3 TRBD1 NA CASSQGTRGSYEQYF TGCGCCAGCAGCCAAGGGACCAGGGGGAGCTACGAGCAGTACTTC
TRBJ2-1 16 TRBV7-2 NA few CASSSSLGLSYNEQFF TGTGCCAGCAGCTCGTCACTAGGTCTCTCCTACAATGAGCAGTTCTTC
TRBJ2-5 14 TRBV30 NA NA CASSSMRGQETQYF TGTGCCTCTTCTTCGATGAGGGGCCAAGAGACCCAGTACTTC
TRBJ2-7 13 TRBV2 NA few CASSVMRGYEQYF TGTGCCAGCAGTGTTATGCGGGGCTACGAGCAGTACTTC
TRBJ2-7 14 TRBV5-1 NA few CASSPGLFTYEQYF TGCGCCAGCAGCCCCGGCCTGTTCACCTACGAGCAGTACTTC
TRBJ2-1 13 TRBV9 TRBD1 NA CASSQGAYNEQFF TGTGCCAGCAGCCAGGGGGCTTACAATGAGCAGTTCTTC
TRBJ1-5 13 TRBV10-3 NA NA CAISSGKGQPQHF TGTGCCATCAGTTCAGGGAAAGGTCAGCCCCAGCATTTT
TRBJ2-1 12 TRBV20-1 NA few CSAAHLKSGQFF TGCAGTGCTGCACATCTGAAAAGTGGGCAGTTCTTC